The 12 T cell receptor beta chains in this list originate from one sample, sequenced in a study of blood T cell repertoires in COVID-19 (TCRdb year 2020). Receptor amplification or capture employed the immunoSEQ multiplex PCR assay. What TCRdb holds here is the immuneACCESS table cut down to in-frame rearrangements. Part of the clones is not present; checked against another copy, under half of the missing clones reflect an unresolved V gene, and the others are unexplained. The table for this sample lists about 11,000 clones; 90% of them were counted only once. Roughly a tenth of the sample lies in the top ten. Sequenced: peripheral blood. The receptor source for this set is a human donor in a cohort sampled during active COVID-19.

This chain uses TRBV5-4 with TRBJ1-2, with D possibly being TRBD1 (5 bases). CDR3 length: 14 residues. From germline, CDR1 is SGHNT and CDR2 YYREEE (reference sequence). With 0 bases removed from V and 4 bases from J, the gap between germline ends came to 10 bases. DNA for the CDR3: TGTGCCAGCAGCTTGGGGGGCGCAGGCTATGGCTACACCTTC. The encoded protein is CASSLGGAGYGYTF.

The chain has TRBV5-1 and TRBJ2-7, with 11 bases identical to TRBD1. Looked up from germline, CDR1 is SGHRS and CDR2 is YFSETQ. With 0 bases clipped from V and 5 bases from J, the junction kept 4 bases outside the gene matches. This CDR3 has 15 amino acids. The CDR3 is CASSLGDRGSDEQYF. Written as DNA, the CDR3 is TGCGCCAGCAGCTTGGGGGACAGGGGGTCTGACGAGCAGTACTTC.

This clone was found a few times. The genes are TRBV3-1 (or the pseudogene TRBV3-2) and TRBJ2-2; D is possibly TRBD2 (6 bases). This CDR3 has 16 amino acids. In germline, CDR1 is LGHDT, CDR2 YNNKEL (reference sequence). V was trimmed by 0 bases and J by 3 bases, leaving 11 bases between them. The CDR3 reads CASSQERDSYTGELFF. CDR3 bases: TGTGCCAGCAGCCAAGAAAGGGACTCGTACACCGGGGAGCTGTTTTTT.

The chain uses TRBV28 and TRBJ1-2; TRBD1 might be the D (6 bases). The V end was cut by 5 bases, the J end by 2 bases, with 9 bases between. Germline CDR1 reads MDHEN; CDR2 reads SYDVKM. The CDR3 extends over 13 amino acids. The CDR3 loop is CASSPQGNYGYTF. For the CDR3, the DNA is TGTGCCAGCAGTCCACAGGGAAACTATGGCTACACCTTC.

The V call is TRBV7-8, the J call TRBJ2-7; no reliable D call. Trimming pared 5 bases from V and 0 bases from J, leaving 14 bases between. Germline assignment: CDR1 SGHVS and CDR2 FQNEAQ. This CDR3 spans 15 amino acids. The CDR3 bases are TGTGCCAGCAGCAACCCTGGTTCGGGCTCCTACGAGCAGTACTTC. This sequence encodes CASSNPGSGSYEQYF.

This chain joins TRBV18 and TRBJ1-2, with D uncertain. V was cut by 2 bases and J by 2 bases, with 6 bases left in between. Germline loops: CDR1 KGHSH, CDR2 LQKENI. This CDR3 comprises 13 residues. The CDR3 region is CASSPTDNYGYTF. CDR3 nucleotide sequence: TGTGCCAGCTCACCAACAGACAACTATGGCTACACCTTC. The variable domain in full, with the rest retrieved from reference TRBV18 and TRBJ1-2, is NAGVMQNPRHLVRRRGQEARLRCSPMKGHSHVYWYRQLPEEGLKFMVYLQKENIIDESGMPKERFSAEFPKEGPSILRIQQVVRGDSAAYFCASSPTDNYGYTFGSGTRLTVV.

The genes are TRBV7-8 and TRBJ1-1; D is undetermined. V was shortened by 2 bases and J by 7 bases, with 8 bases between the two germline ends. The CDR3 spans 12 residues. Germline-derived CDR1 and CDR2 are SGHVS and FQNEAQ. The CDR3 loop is CASSLRAGEAFF. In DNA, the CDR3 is TGTGCCAGCAGCTTAAGGGCGGGTGAAGCTTTCTTT.

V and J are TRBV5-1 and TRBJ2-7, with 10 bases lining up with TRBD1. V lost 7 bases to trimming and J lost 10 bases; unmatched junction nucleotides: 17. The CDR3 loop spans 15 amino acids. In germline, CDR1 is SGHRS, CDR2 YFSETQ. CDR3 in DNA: TGCGCCAGCGCCGGGACAGGGGTCGGAGGAGCAGACCAGTACTTC. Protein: CASAGTGVGGADQYF.

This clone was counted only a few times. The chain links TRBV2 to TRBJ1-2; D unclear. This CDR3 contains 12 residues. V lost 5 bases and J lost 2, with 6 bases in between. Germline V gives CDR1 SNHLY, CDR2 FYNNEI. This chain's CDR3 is CASSQINYGYTF. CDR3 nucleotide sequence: TGTGCCAGCAGTCAGATCAACTATGGCTACACCTTC.

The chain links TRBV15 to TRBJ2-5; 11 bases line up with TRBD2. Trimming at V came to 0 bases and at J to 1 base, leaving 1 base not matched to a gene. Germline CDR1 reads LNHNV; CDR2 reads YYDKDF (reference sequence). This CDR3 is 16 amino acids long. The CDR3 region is CATSRDSGGGQETQYF. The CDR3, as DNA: TGTGCCACCAGCAGAGATAGCGGGGGGGGCCAAGAGACCCAGTACTTC.

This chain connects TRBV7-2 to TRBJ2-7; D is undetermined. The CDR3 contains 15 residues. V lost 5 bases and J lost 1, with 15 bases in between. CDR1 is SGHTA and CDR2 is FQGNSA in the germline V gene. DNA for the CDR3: TGTGCCAGCAGCGCACGGTTTTACGGGTCCTACGAGCAGTACTTC. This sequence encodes CASSARFYGSYEQYF.

The CDR3 sequence: CASSLAEGARWDSPLHF. The CDR3 nucleotides read TGCGCCAGCAGCTTGGCCGAGGGGGCTAGGTGGGATTCACCCCTCCACTTT. V usage is TRBV5-1 and J usage is TRBJ1-6; 7 positions agree with TRBD1. V gave up 0 bases and J gave up 8 bases; unmatched junction bases: 11. CDR3 size: 17 residues. In germline, CDR1 is SGHRS, CDR2 YFSETQ.